These T cell receptor beta chains were read from a single sample in a study of low-dose radiotherapy and immunotherapy resistance in tumors. MiXCR, run by TCRdb on the reads, gives a single entry per CDR3 protein. Here the sample spans approximately 100,000 distinct CDR3 sequences, roughly 20% being singletons. The specimen comprised PBMCs, sampled after low-dose radiotherapy plus immunotherapy. The receptors stem from a male donor with prostate cancer. Each CDR3 is given with its conserved first and last residue. A D gene is named only where the DNA matches it firmly. Size is omitted from some rows. Given values are once, few, many or a class for expanded clones.

D: .
V: TRBV6-2/TRBV6-3
J: TRBJ1-6
size: many
DNA: TGTGCCAGCAGTTACCCACCCCGACGGGGAACAGGGCCCCTCCACTTT
CDR3: CASSYPPRRGTGPLHF

D: TRBD1
V: TRBV7-9
J: TRBJ2-2
size: .
DNA: TGTGCCAGCGACTCCGGGACAGGGGGTTCCGGGGAGCTGTTTTTT
CDR3: CASDSGTGGSGELFF

D: TRBD2
V: TRBV2
J: TRBJ2-5
size: many
DNA: TGTGCCAGCACCCGCCAGACTAGCGGGAGTCAAGAGACCCAGTACTTC
CDR3: CASTRQTSGSQETQYF

D: .
V: TRBV5-1
J: TRBJ2-7
size: many
DNA: TGCGCCAGCAGCTTGGGGTCCGGGGAAACCTACGAGCAGTACTTC
CDR3: CASSLGSGETYEQYF

D: TRBD2
V: TRBV29-1
J: TRBJ2-5
size: many
DNA: TGCAGCGTTCAGACTAGCGGGGAGGAGACCCAGTACTTC
CDR3: CSVQTSGEETQYF

D: .
V: TRBV7-2
J: TRBJ2-7
size: many
DNA: TGTGCCAGCAGCTTAGGGGGGACGGGTTACGAGCAGTACTTC
CDR3: CASSLGGTGYEQYF

D: TRBD2
V: TRBV10-2
J: TRBJ2-3
size: many
DNA: TGCGCCAGCAGTCCTAGCGGGCGCACAGATACGCAGTATTTT
CDR3: CASSPSGRTDTQYF

D: .
V: TRBV3-1
J: TRBJ2-3
size: once
DNA: TGTGCCAGCAGCCAAGGACAGCCAAAGTATTTT
CDR3: CASSQGQPKYF

D: .
V: TRBV7-9
J: TRBJ1-1
size: .
DNA: TGTGCCAGCAGCCCTCTTATGGGGGTCCCAACTGAAGCTTTCTTT
CDR3: CASSPLMGVPTEAFF

D: .
V: TRBV12-3/TRBV12-4
J: TRBJ2-5
size: .
DNA: TGTGCCAGCAGTTTAGTAGGACACACCCAAGAGACCCAGTACTTC
CDR3: CASSLVGHTQETQYF

D: TRBD1
V: TRBV7-8
J: TRBJ2-3
size: many
DNA: TGTGCCAGCAGCTTAGGTGGGACAGGGGATACGCAGTATTTT
CDR3: CASSLGGTGDTQYF

D: TRBD2
V: TRBV12-3/TRBV12-4
J: TRBJ2-1
size: many
DNA: TGTGCCAGCACCCCTTCGGGGGGGGCGTTGGGACTCTTC
CDR3: CASTPSGGALGLF

D: TRBD1
V: TRBV4-1
J: TRBJ2-7
size: many
DNA: TGCGCCAGCAGCCAAGATAGGGGGCCCTACGAGCAGTACTTC
CDR3: CASSQDRGPYEQYF

D: .
V: TRBV6-1
J: TRBJ2-6
size: many
DNA: TGTGCCAGCAGTGAAGTAGAGGGGAGAGCCGGGACACTATCTGGGGCCAACGTCCTGACTTTC
CDR3: CASSEVEGRAGTLSGANVLTF

D: .
V: TRBV30
J: TRBJ2-7
size: many
DNA: TGTGCCTGGACCCGAGGGGTAGCCAGGTACGAGCAGTACTTC
CDR3: CAWTRGVARYEQYF

D: .
V: TRBV6-5
J: TRBJ2-5
size: many
DNA: TGTGCCAGCAGTTACTCTGGAAAAGAGACCCAGTACTTC
CDR3: CASSYSGKETQYF

D: .
V: TRBV27
J: TRBJ2-7
size: .
DNA: TGTGCCAGCAGTTTAAGGCAGAACTACGAGCAGTACTTC
CDR3: CASSLRQNYEQYF

D: .
V: TRBV11-2
J: TRBJ2-2
size: many
DNA: TGTGCCAGCAGCTTATCGGATTTCGGGGGGCGCACCGGGGAGCTGTTTTTT
CDR3: CASSLSDFGGRTGELFF

D: .
V: TRBV30
J: TRBJ2-2
size: many
DNA: TGTGCCTACACCCCCGGGAGCCTTCAGCCAGGGGAGCTGTTTTTT
CDR3: CAYTPGSLQPGELFF

D: .
V: TRBV3-1
J: TRBJ2-2
size: many
DNA: TGTGCCAGCAGCCAAGGGATTTACTACACCGGGGAGCTGTTTTTT
CDR3: CASSQGIYYTGELFF

D: .
V: TRBV19
J: TRBJ1-5
size: many
DNA: TGTGCCAGTAGTTCAGGATTTGGCCAGCCCCAGCATTTT
CDR3: CASSSGFGQPQHF

D: .
V: TRBV4-1
J: TRBJ1-2
size: many
DNA: TGCGCCAGCAGCCAAGACTTGGGTCTGTCGGCTGGCTACACCTTC
CDR3: CASSQDLGLSAGYTF

D: .
V: TRBV25-1
J: TRBJ1-2
size: .
DNA: TGTGCCAGCAGTGACCTTCCAGGAGCGTCCTCGGGCGGCTACACCTTC
CDR3: CASSDLPGASSGGYTF

D: .
V: TRBV5-1
J: TRBJ1-1
size: many
DNA: TGCGCCAGCAACGTTGGTGATTTGGCTGACACTGAAGCTTTCTTT
CDR3: CASNVGDLADTEAFF

D: TRBD2
V: TRBV11-3
J: TRBJ2-1
size: many
DNA: TGTGCCAGCTCCTATGGGGGGACTAGCGGGGGGCCTAGGGAGGAGCAGTTCTTC
CDR3: CASSYGGTSGGPREEQFF

D: .
V: TRBV7-3
J: TRBJ1-2
size: many
DNA: TGTGCCAGCAGCTCAGGGATCTCGCAGGTGGGAGGCTACACCTTC
CDR3: CASSSGISQVGGYTF

D: .
V: TRBV19
J: TRBJ1-5
size: many
DNA: TGTGCCAGTAGTGGGGGGGGGTACCAGCCCCAGCATTTT
CDR3: CASSGGGYQPQHF

D: .
V: TRBV7-2
J: TRBJ2-2
size: many
DNA: TGTGCCAGCAGCTTAGCAGGGATCGGGGAGCTGTTTTTT
CDR3: CASSLAGIGELFF

D: .
V: TRBV7-9
J: TRBJ2-7
size: many
DNA: TGTGCCAGCAGCGAACTTCCTGAAGCAGGGGCCCGAACCTACGAGCAGTACTTC
CDR3: CASSELPEAGARTYEQYF

D: .
V: TRBV27
J: TRBJ2-7
size: .
DNA: TGTGCCAGCAGTTTAGGAGACGGGCGCGAGCAGTACTTC
CDR3: CASSLGDGREQYF

D: .
V: TRBV6-1
J: TRBJ2-1
size: many
DNA: TGTGCCGGGCTAGGGCGAAGCGACAATGAGCAGTTCTTC
CDR3: CAGLGRSDNEQFF

D: .
V: TRBV7-2
J: TRBJ2-4
size: many
DNA: TGTGCCAGCAGCTTAGCGCAGAACTCAAACATTCAGTACTTC
CDR3: CASSLAQNSNIQYF

D: TRBD2
V: TRBV20-1
J: TRBJ2-4
size: many
DNA: TGCAGTGCTAGTTTAGCGGGGGGCCCCAAAAACATTCAGTACTTC
CDR3: CSASLAGGPKNIQYF

D: .
V: TRBV3-1
J: TRBJ1-5
size: few
DNA: TGTGCCAGCAGTCTCGGGCAGCCAGTCGATCAGCCCCAGCATTTT
CDR3: CASSLGQPVDQPQHF

D: TRBD2
V: TRBV7-2
J: TRBJ2-3
size: many
DNA: TGTGCCAGCAGCTTATCGGGACTAGCGGGACCCCCCACTAATACGCAGTATTTT
CDR3: CASSLSGLAGPPTNTQYF

D: TRBD1
V: TRBV13
J: TRBJ1-2
size: many
DNA: TGTGCCAGCAGCTCGACAGGGGGCAGGTACTATGGCTACACCTTC
CDR3: CASSSTGGRYYGYTF

D: .
V: TRBV29-1
J: TRBJ1-1
size: many
DNA: TGCAGCGTTGAAGATCTCGGCGGCCGGTCCCGACGGGTGGCTTTCTTT
CDR3: CSVEDLGGRSRRVAFF

D: .
V: TRBV4-2
J: TRBJ2-7
size: many
DNA: TGTGCCAGCAGCCCCCGGGACCTCTACGAGCAGTACTTC
CDR3: CASSPRDLYEQYF

D: .
V: TRBV5-5
J: TRBJ2-5
size: many
DNA: TGTGCCAGCAGCTTGGCCTCCGGAGGGGAGACCCAGTACTTC
CDR3: CASSLASGGETQYF

D: TRBD1
V: TRBV10-3
J: TRBJ2-7
size: many
DNA: TGTGCCGCAGCCGGGACAGGGGAGCAGTACTTC
CDR3: CAAAGTGEQYF

D: .
V: TRBV2
J: TRBJ1-2
size: .
DNA: TGTGCCAGCAGGCCGGGGTGGCAGGGACATGGCTACACCTTC
CDR3: CASRPGWQGHGYTF

D: .
V: TRBV4-1
J: TRBJ2-1
size: many
DNA: TGCGCCAGCAGCCAAGGGGGACTTGACTTAGGTGAGCAGTTCTTC
CDR3: CASSQGGLDLGEQFF

D: TRBD2
V: TRBV5-8
J: TRBJ2-1
size: few
DNA: TGTGCCAGCAGCGGTTCGGCTAGCGGGCCAGGGGATGAGCAGTTCTTC
CDR3: CASSGSASGPGDEQFF

D: .
V: TRBV12-3/TRBV12-4
J: TRBJ1-4
size: many
DNA: TGTGCCAGCAAAAGGCAGGACCACGATGAAAAACTGTTTTTT
CDR3: CASKRQDHDEKLFF

D: .
V: TRBV3-1
J: TRBJ2-7
size: many
DNA: TGTGCCAGCAGCCCGTCGAGCTACGAGCAGTACTTC
CDR3: CASSPSSYEQYF

D: TRBD2
V: TRBV30
J: TRBJ2-3
size: many
DNA: TGTGCCTGGAGTCCCCCTAGCGGGGGAAGCACAGATACGCAGTATTTT
CDR3: CAWSPPSGGSTDTQYF

D: TRBD2
V: TRBV11-2
J: TRBJ2-1
size: many
DNA: TGTGCCAGCAGTGTCACTAGCGGGGGTTACAATGAGCAGTTCTTC
CDR3: CASSVTSGGYNEQFF

D: TRBD2
V: TRBV4-2
J: TRBJ2-3
size: many
DNA: TGTGCCAGCAGCCAAGATCCGCTAGCGGGGGAGATGCAGTATTTT
CDR3: CASSQDPLAGEMQYF

D: .
V: TRBV5-1
J: TRBJ2-1
size: .
DNA: TGCGCCAGCAGCTTGGATGGGGGGCGAGACAATGAGCAGTTCTTC
CDR3: CASSLDGGRDNEQFF

D: .
V: TRBV10-3
J: TRBJ2-5
size: many
DNA: TGTGCCATCAGCGGAGGGGGGGCCGGGGAGACCCAGTACTTC
CDR3: CAISGGGAGETQYF

D: TRBD2
V: TRBV5-1
J: TRBJ2-3
size: many
DNA: TGCGCCAGCAGCTCTGGACTAGCGGGGGGTATAGATACGCAGTATTTT
CDR3: CASSSGLAGGIDTQYF

D: TRBD1
V: TRBV14
J: TRBJ1-3
size: .
DNA: TGTGCCAGCAGCCGCGGACGGGACAGGGGGTTAGGAAACACCATATATTTT
CDR3: CASSRGRDRGLGNTIYF

D: TRBD1
V: TRBV4-1
J: TRBJ1-1
size: many
DNA: TGCGCCAGCAGCCAAGACCGACAGGGCAGCGGTTTGAACACTGAAGCTTTCTTT
CDR3: CASSQDRQGSGLNTEAFF

D: .
V: TRBV5-1
J: TRBJ1-5
size: .
DNA: TGCGCCAGCAGCCCTGATGACGGACAGCCCCAGCATTTT
CDR3: CASSPDDGQPQHF